This T cell receptor beta chain is drawn from a study of cytomegalovirus exposure and HLA in healthy donors. Trimming pared 4 bases from V and 0 bases from J, leaving 13 bases between. The CDR3 is 15 residues long. Looked up from germline, CDR1 is SGHDT and CDR2 is YYEEEE. The PCR ran on 60 Vbeta and 13 Jbeta primers. Some clones are missing from TCRdb's copy, which holds only in-frame ones; the method was immunoSEQ multiplex PCR. The sample table sets out approximately 140,000 clones. The specimen sequenced was PBMCs. The TCR sequence derives from a woman aged 45-65 years in good health and CMV-seronegative. The chain couples TRBV5-6 to TRBJ1-1; D possibly corresponds to TRBD1 (5 bases). CDR3 amino acids: CASSPRGGMNTEAFF. The CDR3 DNA reads TGTGCCAGCAGCCCCCGGGGGGGAATGAACACTGAAGCTTTCTTT.